A single sample is the source of the 6 T cell receptor beta chains below, sequenced in a study of shared clonotypes between healthy human individuals. This table comes from immunoSEQ multiplex PCR, and its TCRdb copy is limited to in-frame clones, with some not included. The sample has about 1.1 million clones; 78% are singletons. The specimen sequenced was memory CD4+ T cells from PBMCs. Indicated subset: CD45RA-negative fraction. The receptors shown here come from a man between 18 and 35 years old in good health. Some clones in this sample may be carry-over from other donors' samples.

The gene calls are TRBV7-2 and TRBJ2-5; 10 bases line up with TRBD2. The CDR3 totals 15 residues. Per germline, CDR1 SGHTA and CDR2 FQGNSA. V was pared by 1 base and J by 4 bases, with 3 bases of the junction left unmatched. CDR3 region: CASSLVSSGRETQYF. Written as DNA, the CDR3 is TGTGCCAGCAGCTTAGTTTCTAGCGGGAGAGAGACCCAGTACTTC.

J is TRBJ2-2 and V is TRBV5-5; possible D gene TRBD1, 5 bases. V was pared by 1 base and J by 2 bases, with 12 bases between. The V gene's germline CDR1 is SGHKS and CDR2 YYEKEE (reference sequence). The length of the CDR3 is 16 residues. This CDR3 reads CASSLRRQGNTGELFF. CDR3 DNA: TGTGCCAGCAGCTTGCGTAGGCAGGGTAACACCGGGGAGCTGTTTTTT.

This clone was found once. At the DNA level, this CDR3 is encoded by other sequences in the same sample as well. Here the CDR3 DNA reads TGCGCCAGCAGCTTGGGAGTCTCTGGGGCCAACGTCCTGACTTTC. Protein product: CASSLGVSGANVLTF. V and J are TRBV5-1 and TRBJ2-6; D gene unclear. The ends were cut back, 0 bases at V and 0 bases at J, with 4 bases in the middle. The CDR3 loop spans 15 amino acids. The germline CDR1 and CDR2 sequences are SGHRS and YFSETQ.

The genes are TRBV5-5 and TRBJ2-5, with a tentative D call TRBD1 (6 bases). Germline CDR1 and CDR2: SGHKS and YYEKEE (reference sequence). This CDR3 is 15 amino acids long. V shed 3 bases and J shed 5 bases, with 17 bases lying between them. CDR3 region: CASSSTPGAAETQYF. DNA of the CDR3: TGTGCCAGCAGCTCTACTCCAGGGGCCGCCGAGACCCAGTACTTC.

The V call is TRBV15, the J call TRBJ2-5; the match to TRBD1 covers 7 bases. The CDR3 totals 15 residues. Germline values: CDR1 LNHNV, CDR2 YYDKDF (reference sequence). The junction had 8 bases not matched to a gene; V was cut back by 0 bases and J by 7 bases. The CDR3 region is CATSRDRQGGGTQYF. Here the CDR3 DNA reads TGTGCCACCAGCAGAGACCGACAGGGTGGCGGGACCCAGTACTTC.

V is TRBV30 and J is TRBJ2-5; D is ambiguous. Trimming removed 1 base from V and 13 bases from J, with 16 bases in between. The CDR3 contains 12 residues. CDR1 is GTSNPN and CDR2 is SVGIG in the germline V gene (reference sequence). The CDR3 DNA reads as TGTGCCTGGAGTGCTAGTCTTCTCCCTCCGTACTTC. Translating it yields CAWSASLLPPYF.